The subject of this entry is one T cell receptor (beta chain). In the source study's methods: Amplification of reference gene primers provided the estimated nucleated cell counts. Only in-frame clones appear in the TCRdb table, and some are missing; sequencing was by immunoSEQ multiplex PCR. For V, J and clone size, that table is used; D and trimming come from the DNA. The profile shows 250,000 to 300,000 clones, 80% to 90% of them singletons. This entry belongs to a study of blood T cell repertoires in COVID-19. Study information: The samples span acute and convalescent COVID-19 from the United States, Italy and Spain. Sample material is recorded as cDNA or gDNA derived from T cells, B-cell-depleted T cells, or PBMCs.

Looked up from germline, CDR1 is MNHEY and CDR2 is SMNVEV (reference sequence). This CDR3 has 13 residues. V dropped 2 bases and J dropped 7; count of bases not matched to a gene: 4. The source of this sequence is a man in his fifties or sixties with acute or convalescent COVID-19. This chain joins TRBV27 and TRBJ1-2; 7 positions agree with TRBD1. Sequencing used peripheral blood. CDR3 bases: TGTGCCAGCAGTTTACAGACAGGGCTTGGCTACACCTTC. Translation: CASSLQTGLGYTF.